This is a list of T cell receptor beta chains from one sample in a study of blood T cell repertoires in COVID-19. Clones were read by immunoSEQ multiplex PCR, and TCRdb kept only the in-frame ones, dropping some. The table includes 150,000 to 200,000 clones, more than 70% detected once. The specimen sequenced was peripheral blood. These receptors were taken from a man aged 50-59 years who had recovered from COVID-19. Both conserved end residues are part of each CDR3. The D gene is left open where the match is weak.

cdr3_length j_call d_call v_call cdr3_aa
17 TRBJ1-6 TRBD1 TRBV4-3 CASSQDQPGTGNSPLHF
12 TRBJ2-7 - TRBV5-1 CASSLAAYEQYF
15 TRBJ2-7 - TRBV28 CASSSSGLGLYEQYF
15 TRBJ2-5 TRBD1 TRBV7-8 CASSASDRGGETQYF
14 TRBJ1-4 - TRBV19 CASGQRPPREKLFF
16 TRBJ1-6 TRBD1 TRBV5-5 CASSYQTGMGNSPLHF
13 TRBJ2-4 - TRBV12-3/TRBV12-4 CASSLGRGAIQYF
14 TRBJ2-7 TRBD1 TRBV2 CASSPGTGGFEQYF
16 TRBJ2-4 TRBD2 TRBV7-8 CASSSLSRTRTDSQYF
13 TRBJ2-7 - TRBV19 CASSIALSNEQYF
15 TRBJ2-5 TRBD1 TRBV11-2 CASSFSGQSQETQYF
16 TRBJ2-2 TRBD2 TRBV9 CASSVVSGVNTGELFF
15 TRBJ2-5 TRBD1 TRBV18 CASSPETGGEETQYF
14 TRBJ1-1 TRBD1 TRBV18 CASSPGQGTGEAFF
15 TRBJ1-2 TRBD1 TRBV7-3 CASSPLGQGAGGYTF
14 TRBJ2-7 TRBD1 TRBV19 CASSHQTGGSEQYF
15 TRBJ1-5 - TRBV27 CASSFSGESNQPQHF
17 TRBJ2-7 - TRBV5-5 CASSRRTGGAESSEQYF
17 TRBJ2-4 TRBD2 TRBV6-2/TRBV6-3 CASSAKTSEVSKNIQYF
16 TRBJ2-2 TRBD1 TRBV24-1 CATSDGGTGATGELFF
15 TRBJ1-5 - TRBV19 CASSIDRYSNQPQHF
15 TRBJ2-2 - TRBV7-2 CASSLLLANTGELFF
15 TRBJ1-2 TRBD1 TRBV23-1 CASPGTGWTKYGYTF
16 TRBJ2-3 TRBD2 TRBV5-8 CASSFNLAGGTDTQYF
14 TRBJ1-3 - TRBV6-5 CASSYRGRENTIYF
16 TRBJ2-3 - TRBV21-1 CASSRLRQGRGDTQYF
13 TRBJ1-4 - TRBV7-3 CASSLTRNEKLFF
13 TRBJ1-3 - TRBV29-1 CSVGQSPGNTIYF
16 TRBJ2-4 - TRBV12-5 CASGASASWAKNIQYF
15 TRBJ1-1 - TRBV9 CASSVTASPYAEAFF
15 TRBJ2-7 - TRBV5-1 CASSLSGVSSYEQYF
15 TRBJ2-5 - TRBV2 CASRRVGARQETQYF
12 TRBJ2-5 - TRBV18 CASSLSGETQYF
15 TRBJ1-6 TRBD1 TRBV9 CASSTGQGGNSPLHF
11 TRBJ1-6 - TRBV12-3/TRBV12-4 CASSQNSPLHF
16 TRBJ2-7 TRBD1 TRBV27 CASSLSGQGPSYEQYF
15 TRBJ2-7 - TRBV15 CATSRDFNRANEQYF
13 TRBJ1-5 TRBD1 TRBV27 CASSGRQGSPQHF
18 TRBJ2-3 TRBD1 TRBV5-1 CASSLIGGDRVLTDTQYF
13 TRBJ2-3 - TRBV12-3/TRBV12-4 CASSFRAGDTQYF
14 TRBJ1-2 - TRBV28 CASSLTVQGDGYTF
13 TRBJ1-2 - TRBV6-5 CATLARVLYGYTF
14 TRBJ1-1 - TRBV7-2 CASSLDTGPTEAFF
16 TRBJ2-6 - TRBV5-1 CASSLRGYSGANVLTF
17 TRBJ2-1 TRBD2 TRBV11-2 CASSRTSGRRFEDEQFF
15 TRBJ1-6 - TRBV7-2 CASSLEPRFIGPLHF
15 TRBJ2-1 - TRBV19 CASSPVADPYNEQFF
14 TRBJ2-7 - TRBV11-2 CASSPGLATYEQYF
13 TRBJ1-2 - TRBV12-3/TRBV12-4 CASSGDRFYGYTF
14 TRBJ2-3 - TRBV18 CASSRIGATDTQYF
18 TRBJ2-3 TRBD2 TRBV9 CASSTGTSGGSSTDTQYF
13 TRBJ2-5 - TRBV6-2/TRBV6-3 CASSYSLPRTQYF